These T cell receptor beta chains were read from a single sample in a study of cytomegalovirus exposure and HLA in healthy donors. Sequencing was performed with immunoSEQ multiplex PCR; in TCRdb, only in-frame clones are kept and a portion is missing. This sample has about 200,000 clones; 82% occur once, and the top ten carry about 0.1%. Sequenced input: PBMCs. The source is a boy aged 2 to 9 in good health and CMV-seronegative. Both conserved end residues are part of each CDR3. D genes are given only for firm matches. Clone size appears in some rows only: once, few, many, or a class for an expanded clone.

J gene	V gene	D gene	clone size	CDR3 protein	CDR3 DNA
TRBJ1-2	TRBV14	-	-	CASSQGSGAGTDYGYTF	TGTGCCAGCAGCCAAGGGAGCGGGGCCGGCACGGACTATGGCTACACCTTC
TRBJ2-7	TRBV18	-	-	CASSPGGWSYEQYF	TGTGCCAGCTCACCCGGCGGCTGGTCCTACGAGCAGTACTTC
TRBJ1-2	TRBV5-4	-	-	CASSLASDSYGYTF	TGTGCCAGCAGCTTGGCCTCGGACAGCTATGGCTACACCTTC
TRBJ2-4	TRBV11-2	-	-	CASRTMRENSQYF	TGTGCCAGCAGGACCATGAGAGAAAACAGTCAGTACTTC
TRBJ2-5	TRBV5-6	-	-	CASSLLAAGRETQYF	TGTGCCAGCAGCTTGTTAGCCGCAGGGCGAGAGACCCAGTACTTC
TRBJ2-7	TRBV7-9	-	-	CASSLASVNHEQYF	TGTGCCAGCAGCTTAGCTAGCGTCAATCACGAGCAGTACTTC
TRBJ1-1	TRBV7-9	-	once	CASSLGTALSPNTEAFF	TGTGCCAGCAGCTTAGGGACAGCCCTTTCACCTAACACTGAAGCTTTCTTT
TRBJ2-7	TRBV25-1	TRBD1	-	CASTLTGEYEQYF	TGTGCCAGCACATTGACAGGGGAATACGAGCAGTACTTC
TRBJ2-7	TRBV10-2	TRBD2	-	CASSGSIGLAGGRGYEQYF	TGCGCCAGCAGTGGGTCAATTGGACTAGCGGGGGGGCGCGGGTACGAGCAGTACTTC
TRBJ1-3	TRBV7-9	-	-	CASSLVTGHAAEAIYF	TGTGCCAGCAGCCTTGTTACGGGACACGCCGCTGAGGCCATATATTTT
TRBJ1-1	TRBV19	-	-	CASRVGAADTEAFF	TGTGCCAGTAGGGTAGGCGCGGCGGACACTGAAGCTTTCTTT
TRBJ1-2	TRBV2	-	-	CASTPRGDFYYGYTF	TGTGCCAGCACCCCCCGGGGGGACTTTTACTATGGCTACACCTTC
TRBJ1-2	TRBV6-5	-	-	CASRDGGGFDYTF	TGTGCCAGCCGCGACGGGGGGGGTTTCGACTACACCTTC
TRBJ2-5	TRBV7-8	-	-	CASSTAGGWEETQYF	TGTGCCAGCAGCACCGCAGGGGGGTGGGAAGAGACCCAGTACTTC
TRBJ2-1	TRBV5-5	-	-	CASSLVRGGQHEQFF	TGTGCCAGCAGCTTGGTGAGGGGGGGCCAGCATGAGCAGTTCTTC
TRBJ1-3	TRBV7-9	TRBD1	-	CASGGMGQTGNTIYF	TGTGCCAGCGGAGGGATGGGACAGACTGGAAACACCATATATTTT
TRBJ2-6	TRBV5-8	-	few	CASTQRGAAGANVLTF	TGTGCCAGCACACAAAGAGGTGCTGCTGGGGCCAACGTCCTGACTTTC
TRBJ1-1	TRBV19	-	few	CASSISLRRGTEAFF	TGTGCCAGTAGTATTTCTCTCCGGCGGGGCACTGAAGCTTTCTTT
TRBJ2-6	TRBV6-1	-	-	CASSPWGGGANVLTF	TGTGCCAGCAGTCCTTGGGGAGGTGGGGCCAACGTCCTGACTTTC
TRBJ1-2	TRBV7-9	-	few	CASSLLAGTNYGYTF	TGTGCCAGCAGCTTATTGGCGGGGACTAACTATGGCTACACCTTC
TRBJ1-2	TRBV7-2	TRBD1	-	CASSTTGYGYTF	TGTGCCAGCAGCACGACAGGGTATGGCTACACCTTC
TRBJ2-5	TRBV4-1	TRBD2	-	CASSQGRTSGGRETQYF	TGCGCCAGCAGCCAAGGCAGGACTAGCGGGGGCCGGGAGACCCAGTACTTC
TRBJ1-1	TRBV18	TRBD1	-	CASSPPPTGTEAFF	TGTGCCAGCTCACCACCCCCGACAGGGACTGAAGCTTTCTTT
TRBJ1-1	TRBV5-1	TRBD1	-	CASMAGGMTEAFF	TGCGCCAGCATGGCAGGGGGCATGACTGAAGCTTTCTTT